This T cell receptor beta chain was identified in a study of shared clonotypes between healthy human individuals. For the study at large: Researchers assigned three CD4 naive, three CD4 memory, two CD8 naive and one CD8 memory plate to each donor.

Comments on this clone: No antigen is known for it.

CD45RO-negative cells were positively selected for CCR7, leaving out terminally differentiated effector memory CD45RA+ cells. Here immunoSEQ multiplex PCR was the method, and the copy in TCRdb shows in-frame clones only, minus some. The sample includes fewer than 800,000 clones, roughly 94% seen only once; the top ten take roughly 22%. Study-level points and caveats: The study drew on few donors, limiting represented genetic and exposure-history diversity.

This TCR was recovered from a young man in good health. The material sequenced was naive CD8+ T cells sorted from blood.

The CDR3 protein is CASSGRTGAGEKLFF. CDR3 DNA sequence: TGTGCCAGTAGTGGACGGACAGGGGCCGGTGAAAAACTGTTTTTT. The chain employs TRBV19 and TRBJ1-4, with 9 positions matching TRBD1. This CDR3 contains 15 residues. Germline CDR1 LNHDA, CDR2 SQIVND (reference sequence). The V segment lost 5 bases and the J segment 7 bases; nucleotides outside the gene matches: 8. Full variable domain (remainder filled in from reference TRBV19 and TRBJ1-4): DGGITQSPKYLFRKEGQNVTLSCEQNLNHDAMYWYRQDPGQGLRLIYYSQIVNDFQKGDIAEGYSVSREKKESFPLTVTSAQKNPTAFYLCASSGRTGAGEKLFFGSGTQLSVL.